One sample yielded the 10 T cell receptor beta chains listed below, sequenced in a study of cytomegalovirus exposure and HLA in healthy donors. PCR employed 60 Vbeta and 13 Jbeta primers. TCRdb's table, derived via immunoSEQ multiplex PCR, lists solely in-frame clones and lacks some. This sample has about 210,000 clones, with about 83% found just once. Sequenced material: PBMCs. These TCRs come from a woman aged 50 to 65 in good health and CMV-seropositive.

V is TRBV5-1 and J is TRBJ1-1, with D possibly TRBD1 on 5 matching bases. The CDR3 runs 14 residues. The ends were cut back, 3 bases at V and 1 base at J, with 10 bases in the middle. Germline V gene sequence: CDR1 SGHRS, CDR2 YFSETQ. The CDR3 reads CASSSRVQNTEAFF. CDR3 DNA: TGCGCCAGCAGCTCCAGGGTGCAGAACACTGAAGCTTTCTTT.

This chain links TRBV27 with TRBJ2-2; tentative D call: TRBD1 (6 bases). The germline V and J ends were trimmed by 4 bases and 4 bases, with 10 bases remaining between them. Germline V lookup: CDR1 MNHEY, CDR2 SMNVEV (reference sequence). The CDR3 runs to 14 residues. CDR3 DNA: TGTGCCAGCAGTTACCAGGGGACCACCGGGGAGCTGTTTTTT. This gives the protein CASSYQGTTGELFF.

The genes are TRBV18 and TRBJ2-7, with unresolved D. The CDR3 covers 15 residues. Trimming took 2 bases from V and 2 from J, leaving 13 bases between them. Per germline, CDR1 KGHSH and CDR2 LQKENI. CDR3 amino acids: CASSPSPGSTYEQYF. In DNA form, the CDR3 reads TGTGCCAGCTCACCATCTCCGGGTTCGACCTACGAGCAGTACTTC.

The chain couples TRBV4-1 to TRBJ1-6, with 8 nucleotides matching TRBD1. The CDR3 extends over 16 amino acids. Losses at the gene ends were 4 bases for V and 5 bases for J; bases not matched to a gene: 7. Germline lookup yields CDR1 MGHRA and CDR2 YSYEKL. The CDR3 coding sequence is TGCGCCAGCAGCCGTACCAGGGGGCAAGATAATTCACCCCTCCACTTT. Protein product: CASSRTRGQDNSPLHF.

Comment on this clone: A read error may produce the germline difference seen at one junction end. This chain connects TRBV5-4 to TRBJ1-2, with D unclear. The germline CDR1 and CDR2 sequences are SGHNT and YYREEE (reference sequence). The CDR3 spans 15 residues. The CDR3 nucleotides read TGTGCCAGCGGCTTGGACGGGGAGCGTTACTATGGCTACACCTTC. It encodes CASGLDGERYYGYTF.

The chain employs TRBV11-2 and TRBJ2-1, with 11 bases fitting TRBD1. Looked up from germline, CDR1 is SGHAT and CDR2 is FQNNGV. V shed 7 bases, J shed 8 bases, and the junction held 16 bases outside the gene matches. This CDR3 contains 17 residues. As DNA, the CDR3 is TGTGCCAGCACCCTTAGAGTGGGACAGGGGGTTTCACATGAGCAGTTCTTC. Translated, it gives CASTLRVGQGVSHEQFF.

This clone has just one count. The chain uses TRBV19 and TRBJ1-1; D not resolved. The CDR3 runs 17 residues. V was trimmed by 7 bases and J by 0 bases, leaving 21 bases between them. Germline V lookup: CDR1 LNHDA, CDR2 SQIVND (reference sequence). The CDR3 DNA follows: TGTGCCAGTAAACCCCGGGTCACCCCACTCTTGAACACTGAAGCTTTCTTT. Protein sequence: CASKPRVTPLLNTEAFF.

The chain is built from TRBV6-5 and TRBJ1-2; no reliable D call. Trimming removed 0 bases at V and 4 bases at J, with 6 bases between. The CDR3 runs 13 residues. CDR1 is MNHEY and CDR2 is SVGAGI in the germline V gene. The CDR3 here is CASSYSRVYGYTF. The CDR3 bases are TGTGCCAGCAGTTACTCGCGCGTCTATGGCTACACCTTC.

The V gene is TRBV4-2, the J gene TRBJ1-2, with D maybe TRBD1 (5 bases). Trimming removed 4 bases at V and 3 bases at J, with 15 bases between. This CDR3 region has 15 residues. Germline V gene lookup returns CDR1 LGHNA and CDR2 YNFKEQ. The CDR3 region has the DNA TGTGCCAGCAGCCCTATTTCCGGGGGACACTATGGCTACACCTTC. Its protein is CASSPISGGHYGYTF.

As DNA, the CDR3 is TGTGCCAGCGGACTCAGGGGTGGTAATTCACCCCTCCACTTT. This encodes CASGLRGGNSPLHF. The rearrangement links TRBV19 to TRBJ1-6; perhaps TRBD1 as D (6 bases). The length of the CDR3 is 14 residues. Germline V lookup: CDR1 LNHDA, CDR2 SQIVND (reference sequence). V was cut by 9 bases and J by 6 bases, with 15 bases left in between.